This passage covers 27 T cell receptor beta chains from one sample sequenced in a study of Ad26.COV2.S vaccination and SARS-CoV-2 variants. Measured with immunoSEQ multiplex PCR; TCRdb has only the in-frame clones, and not every one. The sample yields about 480,000 clones, around 88% seen once. The treatment was: some 20 received Ad26.COV2.S at low or high dose, single or two shots; 5 received placebo; per-sample allocation not given. Material that was analyzed had been drawn on day 63 after the first vaccine or placebo injection. The sequencing used peripheral blood, collected in a trial of Ad26.COV2.S vaccine versus placebo. These receptors were collected from a person aged 18 to 59 who received the Ad26.COV2.S COVID-19 vaccine or a placebo.

J is TRBJ2-2 and V is TRBV14; D is uncertain. There are 13 residues in the CDR3. Trimming cost V 6 bases and J 6 bases, with 11 bases left between them. Germline V CDR1 and CDR2: SGHDN, FVKESK. This CDR3 reads CASRAGLAGELFF. The CDR3 nucleotides read TGTGCCAGCAGGGCCGGGTTAGCCGGGGAGCTGTTTTTT.

This chain's CDR3 is CATSPRELVGELFF. CDR3 DNA: TGTGCCACATCCCCCAGGGAGTTGGTCGGGGAGCTGTTTTTT. The chain combines TRBV19 with TRBJ2-2; D could derive from TRBD1 or TRBD2 (5 bases each). V lost 10 bases to trimming and J lost 7 bases, with 19 bases between them. The CDR3 covers 14 residues. Germline V gives CDR1 LNHDA, CDR2 SQIVND (reference sequence).

This chain connects TRBV18 to TRBJ2-3; the match to TRBD1 covers 7 bases. CDR3 length: 13 residues. V trimming: 7 bases; J trimming: 2 bases; junction bases outside the gene matches: 3. Germline loops: CDR1 KGHSH, CDR2 LQKENI. The CDR3 protein is CASYRGDTDTQYF. CDR3 bases: TGTGCCAGCTACAGGGGAGACACAGATACGCAGTATTTT.

This clone was recorded once. CDR3 region: CASSLWSRQQAYGYTF. CDR3 bases: TGTGCCAGCAGCTTATGGAGCAGACAGCAGGCTTATGGCTACACCTTC. The rearrangement joins TRBV7-2 to TRBJ1-2; a weak D match, TRBD1 (5 bases). Trimming removed 2 bases from V and 5 bases from J, with 18 bases in between. The CDR3 extends over 16 amino acids. Germline loops: CDR1 SGHTA, CDR2 FQGNSA.

The J gene is TRBJ2-7, the V gene TRBV7-8; 8 nucleotides match TRBD1. The CDR3 is 13 residues long. Germline lookup yields CDR1 SGHVS and CDR2 FQNEAQ. The V and J ends lost 5 bases and 6 bases, in that order; junction bases with no gene match: 6. CDR3 in amino acids: CASSPSRGPEQYF. The CDR3 DNA reads TGTGCCAGCAGCCCGTCCAGGGGGCCCGAGCAGTACTTC.

The chain employs TRBV7-2 and TRBJ2-7, with a possible D match to TRBD2 (6 bases). V lost 1 base and J 7 bases, leaving 23 bases between the germline ends. Germline-derived CDR1 and CDR2 are SGHTA and FQGNSA. The CDR3 totals 17 residues. In DNA form, the CDR3 reads TGTGCCAGCAGCTTAGAAGGGGTTAGCGGAATTACGAAAGAGCAGTACTTC. It encodes CASSLEGVSGITKEQYF.

J is TRBJ2-2 and V is TRBV6-2 or TRBV6-3; 13 nucleotides align to TRBD2. The CDR3 totals 18 residues. V was pared by 3 bases and J by 6 bases, with 10 bases of the junction left unmatched. Germline-derived CDR1 and CDR2 are MNHEY and SVGEGT. The DNA for the CDR3 is TGTGCCAGCAGTTATCGACGGAGACTAGCGGGAGGCCCCGGGGAGCTGTTTTTT. Encoded protein: CASSYRRRLAGGPGELFF.

The V call is TRBV7-2, the J call TRBJ2-7, with a weak D call TRBD2 (5 bases). Trimming removed 2 bases at V and 1 base at J, with 12 bases between. This CDR3 spans 15 amino acids. Germline V gene sequence: CDR1 SGHTA, CDR2 FQGNSA. In nucleotides, the CDR3 is TGTGCCAGCAGCTTACCCGGGTGGAGGTCCTACGAGCAGTACTTC. It is translated as CASSLPGWRSYEQYF.

This rearrangement joins TRBV6-5 to TRBJ1-6; unclear D gene. The germline V gene encodes CDR1 MNHEY and CDR2 SVGAGI. Trimming pared 7 bases from V and 2 bases from J, leaving 9 bases between. The CDR3 is 14 residues long. The CDR3, as DNA: TGTGCCAGCACGGAGAGGACCTATAATTCACCCCTCCACTTT. It is translated as CASTERTYNSPLHF.

The V gene is TRBV5-1, the J gene TRBJ2-1; maybe TRBD1 (6 bases). Trimming cost V 3 bases and J 9 bases, with 19 bases left between them. The CDR3 contains 15 residues. The germline V gene encodes CDR1 SGHRS and CDR2 YFSETQ. The CDR3 loop is CASSSLGAGEGEQFF. The CDR3 DNA sequence: TGCGCCAGCAGCTCCCTAGGGGCAGGGGAAGGTGAGCAGTTCTTC.

Here the CDR3 reads CSGTVTDTQYF. The DNA of the CDR3 is TGCAGCGGTACAGTCACAGATACGCAGTATTTT. The gene calls are TRBV29-1 and TRBJ2-3; D gene unclear. Germline V gene data show CDR1 as SQVTM and CDR2 as ANQGSEA. This CDR3 comprises 11 residues. Deletions cut 7 bases from V and 2 bases from J, with 7 bases between.

The chain uses TRBV30 and TRBJ1-6, with D tentatively TRBD1 (5 bases). The V and J ends lost 2 bases and 10 bases respectively, with 24 bases between them. The CDR3 sequence is 17 residues long. From germline, CDR1 is GTSNPN and CDR2 SVGIG (reference sequence). Here the CDR3 reads CAWSTRRDGAFSSPLHF. The CDR3 DNA sequence: TGTGCCTGGAGTACGAGGCGGGACGGAGCATTCAGCTCACCCCTCCACTTT.

V usage is TRBV24-1 and J usage is TRBJ1-1; D is perhaps TRBD1 (5 bases). Germline assignment: CDR1 KGHDR and CDR2 SFDVKD. V shed 4 bases and J shed 5 bases, with 13 bases lying between them. The CDR3 covers 14 residues. The CDR3 DNA reads TGTGCCACCAGTGACCCAAGATGGGGGACTGAAGCTTTCTTT. This encodes CATSDPRWGTEAFF.

This sequence joins TRBV27 and TRBJ2-7; D is uncertain. The CDR3 length is 13 residues. From germline, CDR1 is MNHEY and CDR2 SMNVEV (reference sequence). Trimming took 3 bases from V and 6 from J, leaving 12 bases between them. Written as DNA, the CDR3 is TGTGCCAGCAGTTTGCTTACACAGAGCGAGCAGTACTTC. Its translation is CASSLLTQSEQYF.

This clone came up once. The chain employs TRBV25-1 and TRBJ1-3; the match to TRBD1 covers 7 bases. Germline CDR1 reads MGHDK; CDR2 reads SYGVNS. This CDR3 spans 15 amino acids. V was clipped by 3 bases and J by 3 bases; unmatched bases: 5. The CDR3 region has the DNA TGTGCCAGCAGTGAGATAACAGGGGTTGGAAACACCATATATTTT. This codes for CASSEITGVGNTIYF.

J is TRBJ1-5 and V is TRBV24-1; D not certain. CDR1 and CDR2 (germline): KGHDR, SFDVKD. This CDR3 comprises 13 residues. The ends were cut back, 5 bases at V and 3 bases at J, with 7 bases in the middle. DNA of the CDR3: TGTGCCACCAGTGCTAACCTCAATCAGCCCCAGCATTTT. This encodes CATSANLNQPQHF.

The V and J genes are TRBV2 and TRBJ2-7; possible D gene TRBD1, 6 bases. The V and J ends lost 4 bases and 5 bases respectively, with 18 bases between them. Germline loops: CDR1 SNHLY, CDR2 FYNNEI. The CDR3 spans 15 residues. In DNA form, the CDR3 reads TGTGCCAGCAGTGCATCCGGGACACTTGGACACGAGCAGTACTTC. Its protein product is CASSASGTLGHEQYF.

The chain is built from TRBV5-1 and TRBJ2-1; 10 positions match TRBD2. Germline assignment: CDR1 SGHRS and CDR2 YFSETQ. V lost 6 bases, J lost 4 bases, and 10 bases stayed unmatched. There are 16 residues in the CDR3. The CDR3 sequence is CASKLAGIPSYNEQFF. CDR3 DNA sequence: TGCGCCAGCAAACTAGCGGGGATACCCTCTTACAATGAGCAGTTCTTC.

This clone came up a few times. The J gene is TRBJ1-2, the V gene TRBV29-1, with a weak D call TRBD1 (6 bases). Germline assignment: CDR1 SQVTM and CDR2 ANQGSEA. V was cut by 4 bases and J by 1 base, with 10 bases left in between. The CDR3 contains 13 residues. This CDR3 reads CSVGTANNYGYTF. The CDR3 nucleotides read TGCAGCGTTGGGACAGCTAATAACTATGGCTACACCTTC.

The rearrangement uses TRBV2 and TRBJ2-7; D is unclear. Between the trimmed V and J ends, which lost 3 bases and 2 bases, there was a span of 11 bases. This CDR3 contains 14 residues. The germline V gene encodes CDR1 SNHLY and CDR2 FYNNEI. For the CDR3, the DNA is TGTGCCAGCAGTGACGGAGTGTGGACCTACGAGCAGTACTTC. Amino acids: CASSDGVWTYEQYF.

The rearrangement uses TRBV9 and TRBJ1-1, with TRBD1 identical over 7 bases. Germline values: CDR1 SGDLS, CDR2 YYNGEE. CDR3 size: 14 residues. With 4 bases clipped from V and 7 bases from J, the junction kept 10 bases outside the gene matches. Here the CDR3 reads CASSPRDRPHEAFF. The CDR3 DNA follows: TGTGCCAGCAGCCCCCGGGACAGACCCCATGAAGCTTTCTTT.

In its sample, this clone was seen once. The chain has TRBV28 and TRBJ2-1; 7 nucleotides line up with TRBD2. V was clipped by 6 bases and J by 10 bases; unmatched bases: 6. Germline CDR1 reads MDHEN; CDR2 reads SYDVKM. This CDR3 contains 12 residues. The CDR3 sequence is CASRSSGFEQFF. Written as DNA, the CDR3 is TGTGCCAGCAGAAGTAGCGGGTTCGAGCAGTTCTTC.

In the case of this clone: At the DNA level, this CDR3 is encoded by other sequences in the same sample as well. V usage is TRBV3-1 (or the pseudogene TRBV3-2) and J usage is TRBJ2-1; D is ambiguous. The germline V and J ends were trimmed by 4 bases and 5 bases, with 3 bases remaining between them. Germline V CDR1 and CDR2: LGHDT, YNNKEL (reference sequence). The CDR3 consists of 11 residues. The CDR3 here is CASSLNNEQFF. DNA of the CDR3: TGTGCCAGCAGCCTTAACAATGAGCAGTTCTTC.

This clone was picked up one time. The rearrangement joins TRBV6-5 to TRBJ2-3; a possible D gene is TRBD2 (5 bases). V dropped 2 bases and J dropped 2 bases, with 8 bases sitting between them. Germline V CDR1 and CDR2: MNHEY, SVGAGI. The CDR3 extends over 14 amino acids. The CDR3 nucleotides read TGTGCCAGCAGTTACGGACTTTACACAGATACGCAGTATTTT. Amino acids: CASSYGLYTDTQYF.

CDR3 DNA: TGTGCCAGCAGGCCGCAGGGGAGTTGGAACACTGAAGCTTTCTTT. Protein product: CASRPQGSWNTEAFF. This sequence joins TRBV7-9 and TRBJ1-1, with a tentative D call TRBD1 (6 bases). The CDR3 is 15 residues long. The germline V gene has CDR1 SEHNR and CDR2 FQNEAQ (reference sequence). Trimming removed 6 bases from V and 1 base from J, with 15 bases in between.

The chain combines TRBV7-3 with TRBJ1-1, with D perhaps matching TRBD1 (5 bases). Trimming took 3 bases from V and 10 from J, leaving 21 bases between them. Looked up from germline, CDR1 is SGHTA and CDR2 is FQGTGA. CDR3 length: 15 residues. CDR3 DNA: TGTGCCAGCAGCTTTGGTATTAGTCGGGTCACAGGAGCTTTCTTT. Translation: CASSFGISRVTGAFF.

The V and J genes are TRBV27 and TRBJ2-5; TRBD2 matches at 8 bases. Germline V gene data show CDR1 as MNHEY and CDR2 as SMNVEV (reference sequence). The ends lost 4 bases at V and 4 bases at J; junction bases unmatched: 14. The CDR3 has 17 amino acids. This CDR3 reads CASSSTKAGARGETQYF. CDR3 nucleotide sequence: TGTGCCAGCAGTTCCACTAAAGCGGGAGCCCGGGGAGAGACCCAGTACTTC.